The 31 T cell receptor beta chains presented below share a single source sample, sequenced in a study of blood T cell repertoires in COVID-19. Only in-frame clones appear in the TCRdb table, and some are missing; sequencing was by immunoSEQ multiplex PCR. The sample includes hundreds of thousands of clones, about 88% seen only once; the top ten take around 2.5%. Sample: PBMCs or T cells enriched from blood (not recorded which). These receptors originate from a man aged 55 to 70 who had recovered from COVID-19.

The CDR3 nucleotides are TGTGCCAGTAATCCATGGGAGGGCTATGGCTACACCTTC. As protein: CASNPWEGYGYTF. This chain joins TRBV19 and TRBJ1-2; no clear D gene. Germline assignment: CDR1 LNHDA and CDR2 SQIVND (reference sequence). V was pared by 7 bases and J by 4 bases, with 13 bases between. The CDR3 runs 13 residues.

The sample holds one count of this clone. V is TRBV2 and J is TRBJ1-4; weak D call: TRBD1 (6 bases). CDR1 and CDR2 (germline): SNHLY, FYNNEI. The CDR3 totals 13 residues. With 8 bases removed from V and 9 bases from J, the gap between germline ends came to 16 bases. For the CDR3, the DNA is TGTGCCAGCGGGGGCAATCTGTCTAAAAAACTGTTTTTT. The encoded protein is CASGGNLSKKLFF.

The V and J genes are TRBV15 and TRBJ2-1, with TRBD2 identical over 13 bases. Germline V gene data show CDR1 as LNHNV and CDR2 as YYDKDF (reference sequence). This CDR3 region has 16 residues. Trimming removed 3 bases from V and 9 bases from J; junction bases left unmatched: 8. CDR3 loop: CATSRGGTSGAIEQFF. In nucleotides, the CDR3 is TGTGCCACCAGCAGGGGCGGGACTAGCGGGGCTATTGAGCAGTTCTTC.

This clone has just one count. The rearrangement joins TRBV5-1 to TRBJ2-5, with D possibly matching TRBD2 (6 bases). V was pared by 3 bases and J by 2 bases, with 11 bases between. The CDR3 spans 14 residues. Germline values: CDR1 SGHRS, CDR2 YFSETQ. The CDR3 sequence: CASSSAGVQETQYF. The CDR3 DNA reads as TGCGCCAGCAGCTCAGCGGGCGTACAAGAGACCCAGTACTTC.

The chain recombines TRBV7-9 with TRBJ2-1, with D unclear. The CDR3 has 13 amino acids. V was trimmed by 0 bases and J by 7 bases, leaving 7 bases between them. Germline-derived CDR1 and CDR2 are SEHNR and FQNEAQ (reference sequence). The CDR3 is CASSLASLNEQFF. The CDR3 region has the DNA TGTGCCAGCAGCTTAGCGTCGTTGAATGAGCAGTTCTTC.

The CDR3 protein is CASTPGEQYF. As DNA, the CDR3 is TGTGCCAGCACCCCCGGCGAGCAGTACTTC. This chain links TRBV21-1 with TRBJ2-7; the table's D call of TRBD2 was not tested on the DNA. TRBV21-1 is a listed pseudogene. The CDR3 has 10 amino acids.

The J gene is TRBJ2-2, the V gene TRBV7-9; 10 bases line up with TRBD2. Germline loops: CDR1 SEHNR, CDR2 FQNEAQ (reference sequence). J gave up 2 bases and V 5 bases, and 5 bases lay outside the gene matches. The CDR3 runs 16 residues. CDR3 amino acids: CASSKTSGLNTGELFF. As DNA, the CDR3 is TGTGCCAGCAGCAAGACTAGCGGGCTTAACACCGGGGAGCTGTTTTTT.

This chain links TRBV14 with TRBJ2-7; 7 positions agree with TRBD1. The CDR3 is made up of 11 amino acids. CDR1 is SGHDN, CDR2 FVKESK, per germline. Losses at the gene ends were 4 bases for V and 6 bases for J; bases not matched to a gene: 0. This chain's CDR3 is CASSPGGEQYF. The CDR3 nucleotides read TGTGCCAGCAGCCCAGGGGGCGAGCAGTACTTC.

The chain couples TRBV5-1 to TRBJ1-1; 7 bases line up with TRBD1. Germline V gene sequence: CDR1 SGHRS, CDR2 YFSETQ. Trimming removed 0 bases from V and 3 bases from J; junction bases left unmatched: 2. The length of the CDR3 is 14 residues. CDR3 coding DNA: TGCGCCAGCAGCTTGGCACAGGGGCACACTGAAGCTTTCTTT. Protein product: CASSLAQGHTEAFF.

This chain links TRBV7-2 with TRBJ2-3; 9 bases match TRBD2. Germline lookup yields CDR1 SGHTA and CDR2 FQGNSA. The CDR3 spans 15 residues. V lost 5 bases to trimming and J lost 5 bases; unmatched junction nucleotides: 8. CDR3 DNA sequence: TGTGCCAGCAGCGCAGGGCGGGGGGGCGGAGATACGCAGTATTTT. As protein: CASSAGRGGGDTQYF.

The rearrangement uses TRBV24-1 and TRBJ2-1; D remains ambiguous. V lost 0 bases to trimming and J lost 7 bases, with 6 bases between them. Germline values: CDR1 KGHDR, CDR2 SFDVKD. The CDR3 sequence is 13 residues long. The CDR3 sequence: CATSDLALNEQFF. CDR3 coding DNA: TGTGCCACCAGTGATTTGGCGTTGAATGAGCAGTTCTTC.

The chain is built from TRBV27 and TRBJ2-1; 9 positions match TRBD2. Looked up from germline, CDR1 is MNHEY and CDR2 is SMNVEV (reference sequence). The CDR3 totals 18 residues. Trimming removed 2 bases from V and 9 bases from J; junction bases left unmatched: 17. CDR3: CASSLGPPIAGGAGEQFF. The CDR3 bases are TGTGCCAGCAGTTTAGGCCCCCCGATCGCGGGAGGGGCCGGTGAGCAGTTCTTC.

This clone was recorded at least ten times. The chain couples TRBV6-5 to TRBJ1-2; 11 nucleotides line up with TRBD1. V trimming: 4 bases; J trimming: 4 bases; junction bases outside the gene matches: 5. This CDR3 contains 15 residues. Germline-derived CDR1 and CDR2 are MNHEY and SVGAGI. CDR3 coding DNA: TGTGCCAGCAGTTCGGACAGGGGGCGCGGCTATGGCTACACCTTC. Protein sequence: CASSSDRGRGYGYTF.

In nucleotides, the CDR3 is TGTGCCAGCAGTTCTAAGGACAGGGGGCGACTCTACACCGGGGAGCTGTTTTTT. Its protein is CASSSKDRGRLYTGELFF. The chain employs TRBV28 and TRBJ2-2; 11 bases fit TRBD1. The CDR3 runs to 18 residues. V lost 4 bases to trimming and J lost 3 bases; unmatched junction nucleotides: 10. The germline gives CDR1 MDHEN, CDR2 SYDVKM.

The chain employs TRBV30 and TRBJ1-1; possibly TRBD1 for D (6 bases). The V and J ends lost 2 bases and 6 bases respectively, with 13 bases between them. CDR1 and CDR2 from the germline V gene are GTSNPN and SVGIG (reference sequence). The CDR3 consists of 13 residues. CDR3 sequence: CAWSTGNAAEAFF. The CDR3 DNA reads TGTGCCTGGAGTACAGGGAATGCCGCTGAAGCTTTCTTT.

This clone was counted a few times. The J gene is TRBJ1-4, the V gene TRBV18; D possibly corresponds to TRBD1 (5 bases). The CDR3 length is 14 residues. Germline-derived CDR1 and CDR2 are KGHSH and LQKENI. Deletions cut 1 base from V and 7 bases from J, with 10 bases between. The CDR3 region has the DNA TGTGCCAGCTCACCACAGGGGCAGGCTGAAAAACTGTTTTTT. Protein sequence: CASSPQGQAEKLFF.

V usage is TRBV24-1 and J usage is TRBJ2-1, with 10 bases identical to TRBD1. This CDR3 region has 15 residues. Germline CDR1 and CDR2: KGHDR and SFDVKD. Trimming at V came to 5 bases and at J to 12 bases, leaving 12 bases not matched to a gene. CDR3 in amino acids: CATSGPGTGVIGQFF. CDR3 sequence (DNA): TGTGCCACCAGTGGCCCCGGGACAGGGGTCATCGGGCAGTTCTTC.

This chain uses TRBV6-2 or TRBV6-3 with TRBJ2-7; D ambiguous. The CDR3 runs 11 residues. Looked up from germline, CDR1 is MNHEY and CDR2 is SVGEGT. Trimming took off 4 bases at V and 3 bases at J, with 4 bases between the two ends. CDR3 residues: CASSSNYEQYF. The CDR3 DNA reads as TGTGCCAGCAGTTCTAACTACGAGCAGTACTTC.

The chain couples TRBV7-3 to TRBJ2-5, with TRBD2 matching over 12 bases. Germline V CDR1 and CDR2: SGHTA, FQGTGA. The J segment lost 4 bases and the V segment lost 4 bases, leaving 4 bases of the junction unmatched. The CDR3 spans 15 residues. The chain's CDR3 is CASSSSGGASETQYF. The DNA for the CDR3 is TGTGCCAGCAGCTCTAGCGGGGGGGCCTCAGAGACCCAGTACTTC.

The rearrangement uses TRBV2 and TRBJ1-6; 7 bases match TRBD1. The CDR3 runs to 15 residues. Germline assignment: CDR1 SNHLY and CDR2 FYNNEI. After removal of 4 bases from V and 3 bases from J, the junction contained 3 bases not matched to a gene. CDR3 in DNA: TGTGCCAGCAGTGGATACAGGGGCTATAATTCACCCCTCCACTTT. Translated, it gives CASSGYRGYNSPLHF.

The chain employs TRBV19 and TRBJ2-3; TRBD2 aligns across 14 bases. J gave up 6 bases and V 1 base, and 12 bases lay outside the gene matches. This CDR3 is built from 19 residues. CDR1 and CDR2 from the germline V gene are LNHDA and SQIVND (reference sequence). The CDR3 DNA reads TGTGCCAGTAGTATAGTGGGGACTAGCGGGGGAATTTTGACCGATACGCAGTATTTT. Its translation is CASSIVGTSGGILTDTQYF.

The CDR3 region has the DNA TGCGCCAGCAGCCAAGGGGACAGAAATCAGCCCCAGCATTTT. Translated, it gives CASSQGDRNQPQHF. This chain uses TRBV4-1 with TRBJ1-5; 7 bases are a match to TRBD1. The germline V gene has CDR1 MGHRA and CDR2 YSYEKL. The CDR3 length is 14 residues. Trimming removed 1 base from V and 4 bases from J; junction bases left unmatched: 1.

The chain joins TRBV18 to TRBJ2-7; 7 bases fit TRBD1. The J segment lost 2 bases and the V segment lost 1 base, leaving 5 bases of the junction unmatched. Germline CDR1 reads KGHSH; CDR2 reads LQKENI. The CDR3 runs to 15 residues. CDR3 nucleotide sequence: TGTGCCAGCTCACCACGATTGACAGGGCCCTACGAGCAGTACTTC. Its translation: CASSPRLTGPYEQYF. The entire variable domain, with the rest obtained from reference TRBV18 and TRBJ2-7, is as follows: NAGVMQNPRHLVRRRGQEARLRCSPMKGHSHVYWYRQLPEEGLKFMVYLQKENIIDESGMPKERFSAEFPKEGPSILRIQQVVRGDSAAYFCASSPRLTGPYEQYFGPGTRLTVT.

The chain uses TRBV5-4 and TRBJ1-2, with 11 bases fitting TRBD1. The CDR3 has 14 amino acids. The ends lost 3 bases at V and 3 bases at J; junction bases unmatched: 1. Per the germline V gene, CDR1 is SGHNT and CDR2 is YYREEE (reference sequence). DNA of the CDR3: TGTGCCAGCAGCTCGGGACAGGGGGACTATGGCTACACCTTC. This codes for CASSSGQGDYGYTF. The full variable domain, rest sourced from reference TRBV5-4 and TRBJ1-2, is ETGVTQSPTHLIKTRGQQVTLRCSSQSGHNTVSWYQQALGQGPQFIFQYYREEENGRGNFPPRFSGLQFPNYSSELNVNALELDDSALYLCASSSGQGDYGYTFGSGTRLTVV.

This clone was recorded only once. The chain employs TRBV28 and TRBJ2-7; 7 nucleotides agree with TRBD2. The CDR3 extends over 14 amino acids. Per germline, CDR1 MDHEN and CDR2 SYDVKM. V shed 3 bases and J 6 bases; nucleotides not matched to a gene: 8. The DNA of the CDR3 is TGTGCCAGCAGTTTGTTCCCGCGGGAGCGCGAGCAGTACTTC. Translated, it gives CASSLFPREREQYF.

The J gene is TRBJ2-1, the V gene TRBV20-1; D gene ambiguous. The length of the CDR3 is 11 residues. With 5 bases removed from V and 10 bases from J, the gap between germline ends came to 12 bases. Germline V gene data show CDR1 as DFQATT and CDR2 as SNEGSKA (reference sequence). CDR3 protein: CSAGNRGEQFF. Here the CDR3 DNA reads TGCAGTGCTGGAAACCGAGGAGAGCAGTTCTTC.

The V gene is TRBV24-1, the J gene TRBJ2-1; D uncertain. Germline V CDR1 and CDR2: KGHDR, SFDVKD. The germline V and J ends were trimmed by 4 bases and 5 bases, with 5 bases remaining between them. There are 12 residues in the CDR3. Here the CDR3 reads CATSDQNNEQFF. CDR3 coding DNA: TGTGCCACCAGTGACCAGAACAATGAGCAGTTCTTC.

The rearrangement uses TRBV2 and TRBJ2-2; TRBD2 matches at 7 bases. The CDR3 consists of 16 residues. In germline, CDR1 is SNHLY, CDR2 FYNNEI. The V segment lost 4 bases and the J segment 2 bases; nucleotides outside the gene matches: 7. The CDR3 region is CASSVGGYLNTGELFF. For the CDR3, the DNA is TGTGCCAGCAGTGTCGGGGGGTACCTTAACACCGGGGAGCTGTTTTTT.

CDR3 sequence: CASSGNLAGNYEQYF. CDR3 nucleotide sequence: TGTGCCAGCAGCGGAAATCTGGCAGGAAACTACGAGCAGTACTTC. The chain joins TRBV13 to TRBJ2-7; D is undetermined. Germline-derived CDR1 and CDR2 are PRHDT and FYEKMQ (reference sequence). The V end lost 5 bases, the J end lost 3 bases, and 17 bases lay between the germline ends. The CDR3 runs 15 residues.

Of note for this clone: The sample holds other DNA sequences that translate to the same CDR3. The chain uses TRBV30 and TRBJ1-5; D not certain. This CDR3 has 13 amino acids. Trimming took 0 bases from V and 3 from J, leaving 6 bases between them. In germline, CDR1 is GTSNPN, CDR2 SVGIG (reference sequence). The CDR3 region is CAWSVRSNQPQHF. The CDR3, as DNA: TGTGCCTGGAGTGTCAGGTCCAATCAGCCCCAGCATTTT.

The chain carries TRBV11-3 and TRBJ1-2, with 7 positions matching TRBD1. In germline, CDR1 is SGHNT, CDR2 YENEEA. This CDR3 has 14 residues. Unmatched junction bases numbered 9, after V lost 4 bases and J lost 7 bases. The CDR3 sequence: CASSSTGPTAGYTF. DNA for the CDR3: TGTGCCAGCAGCTCGACAGGGCCGACCGCTGGCTACACCTTC.